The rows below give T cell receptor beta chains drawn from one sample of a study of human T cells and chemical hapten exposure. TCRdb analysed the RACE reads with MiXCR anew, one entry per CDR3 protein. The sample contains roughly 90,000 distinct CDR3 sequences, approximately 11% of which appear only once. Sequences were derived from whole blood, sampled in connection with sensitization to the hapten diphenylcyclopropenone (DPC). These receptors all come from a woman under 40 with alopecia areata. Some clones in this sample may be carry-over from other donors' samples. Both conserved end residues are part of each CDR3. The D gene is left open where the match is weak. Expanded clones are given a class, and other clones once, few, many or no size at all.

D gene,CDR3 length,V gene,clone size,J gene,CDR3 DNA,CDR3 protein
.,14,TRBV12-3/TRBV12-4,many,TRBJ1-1,TGTGCCAGCAGTTTACACATCCCGAACACTGAAGCTTTCTTT,CASSLHIPNTEAFF
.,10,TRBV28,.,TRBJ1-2,TGTGCCAGCAGTGAGAGGACGGCCTTCTTC,CASSERTAFF
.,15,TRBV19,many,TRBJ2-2,TGTGCCAGTAGTATTGCTAGCGCTGGCGCCGGGGAGCTGTTTTTT,CASSIASAGAGELFF
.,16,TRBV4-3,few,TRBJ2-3,TGCGCCAGCAGCCAAGTAGCAGGGTTAAGCACAGATACGCAGTATTTT,CASSQVAGLSTDTQYF
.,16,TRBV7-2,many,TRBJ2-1,TGTGCCAGCAGCCCCCCTGGGGCAGGGGCTTACAATGAGCAGTTCTTC,CASSPPGAGAYNEQFF
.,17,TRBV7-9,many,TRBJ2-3,TGTGCCAGCAGCCCAAACCTAGCGCCGCTTGGTGCAGATACGCAGTATTTT,CASSPNLAPLGADTQYF
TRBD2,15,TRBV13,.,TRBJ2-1,TGTGCCAGCAGCTTAGGGACTAGCGGGGCCAATGAGCAGTTCTTC,CASSLGTSGANEQFF
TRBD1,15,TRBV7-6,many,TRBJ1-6,TGTGCCAGCGCTCCGGGACAGGGGATGAATTCACCCCTCCACTTT,CASAPGQGMNSPLHF
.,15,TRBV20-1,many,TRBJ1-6,TGCAGTGCTAGTGTGATCTGGACAGAGAATTCACCCCTCCACTTT,CSASVIWTENSPLHF
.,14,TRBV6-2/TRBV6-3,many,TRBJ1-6,TGTGCCAGCAGTTACCGGGCTTATAATTCACCCCTCCACTTT,CASSYRAYNSPLHF
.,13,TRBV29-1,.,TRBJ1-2,TGCAGCGTTGACAGGGGCCCAATGTATGGCTACACCTTC,CSVDRGPMYGYTF
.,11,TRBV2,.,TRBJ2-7,TGTGCCAGCAGTGAAACGTTGGCCAAGTACTTC,CASSETLAKYF
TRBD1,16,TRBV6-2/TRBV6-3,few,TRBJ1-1,TGTGCCAGCAGTACCTACAGGGGGAGCGTGAACACTGAAGCTTTCTTT,CASSTYRGSVNTEAFF
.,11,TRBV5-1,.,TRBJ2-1,TGCGCCAGCAGCTTGGACCAGGAGCAGTTCTTC,CASSLDQEQFF
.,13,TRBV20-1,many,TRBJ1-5,TGCAGTGCTTCGGACAAGTGGGGCCAGCCCCAGCATTTT,CSASDKWGQPQHF
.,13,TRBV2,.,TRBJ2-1,TGTGCCAGCACCGGGGGTGGGAGCAATGAGCAGTTCTTC,CASTGGGSNEQFF
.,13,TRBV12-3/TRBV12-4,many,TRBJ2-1,TGTGCCAGCGGGGCTAGCAACTACAATGAGCAGTTCTTC,CASGASNYNEQFF
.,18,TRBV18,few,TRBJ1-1,TGTGCCAGCTCACCAAGCGCGCCAGGACTCGGGGGAGTATCCGAAGCTTTCTTT,CASSPSAPGLGGVSEAFF
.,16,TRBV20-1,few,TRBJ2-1,TGCAGTGGGAGTGGGGACTCAAAAAGCTCCTACAATGAGCAGTTCTTC,CSGSGDSKSSYNEQFF
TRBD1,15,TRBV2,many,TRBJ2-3,TGTGCCAGCACCAAGGGACAGCGGCCCACAGATACGCAGTATTTT,CASTKGQRPTDTQYF
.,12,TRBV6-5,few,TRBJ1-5,TGTGCCAGCAGCCCCGACGGGTCGGCCCAGCATTTT,CASSPDGSAQHF
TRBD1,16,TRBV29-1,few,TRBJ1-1,TGCAGCGTTGAATGGCCAGGAGGGACAGGGGACACTGAAGCTTTCTTT,CSVEWPGGTGDTEAFF
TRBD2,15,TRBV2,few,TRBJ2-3,TGTGCCAGCAGCGTAGCGGGGTTAAGCACAGATACGCAGTATTTT,CASSVAGLSTDTQYF
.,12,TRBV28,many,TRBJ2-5,TGTGCCAGCACTACCTTGGGGGAGACCCAGTACTTC,CASTTLGETQYF
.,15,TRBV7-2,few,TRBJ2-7,TGTACCAGCAGCTTTGGGAATCTCCCATCCTACGAGCAGTACTTC,CTSSFGNLPSYEQYF
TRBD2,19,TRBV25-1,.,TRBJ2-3,TGTGCCAGCAGTGGATTTGGGACTAGCGGGGGGTACGACACAGATACGCAGTATTTT,CASSGFGTSGGYDTDTQYF
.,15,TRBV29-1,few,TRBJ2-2,TGCAGCGTTGTGGAAGGAATTCAACGCACCGGGGAGCTGTTTTTT,CSVVEGIQRTGELFF
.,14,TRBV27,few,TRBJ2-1,TGTGCCAGCAGTTTGTTAAGGTCCTACAATGAGCAGTTCTTC,CASSLLRSYNEQFF
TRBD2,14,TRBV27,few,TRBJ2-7,TGTGCCAGCAGTACCTACTCGCGGGAGTACGAGCAGTACTTC,CASSTYSREYEQYF
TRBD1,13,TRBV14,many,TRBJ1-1,TGTGCCAGCAGCCATTACAGGGGGACTGAAGCTTTCTTT,CASSHYRGTEAFF
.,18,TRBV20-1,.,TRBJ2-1,TGCAGTGCTAGAGAAACGGGGGGCAGGGTATGGTCCTACAATGAGCAGTTCTTC,CSARETGGRVWSYNEQFF
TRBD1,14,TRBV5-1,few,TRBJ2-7,TGCGCCAGCAGCGGAACAGGGGTACCCTACGAGCAGTACTTC,CASSGTGVPYEQYF
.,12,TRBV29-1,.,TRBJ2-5,TGCAGCGCCTCGTGGGGAGCAGAGACCCAGTACTTC,CSASWGAETQYF
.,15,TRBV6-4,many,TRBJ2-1,TGTGCCAGCAGTGAAACCGACAGGCCCGACAATGAGCAGTTCTTC,CASSETDRPDNEQFF
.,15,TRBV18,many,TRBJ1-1,TGTGCCAGCTCACCACGGTCAGAGACGAACACTGAAGCTTTCTTT,CASSPRSETNTEAFF
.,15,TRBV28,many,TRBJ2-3,TGTGCCAGCCCCCCTCGCGGGATGAGCACAGATACGCAGTATTTT,CASPPRGMSTDTQYF
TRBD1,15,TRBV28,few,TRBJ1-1,TGTGCCAGCAGATGGACAGGGGGCGTGGACACTGAAGCTTTCTTT,CASRWTGGVDTEAFF
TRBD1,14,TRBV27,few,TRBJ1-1,TGTGCCAGCAGTTTGGACAGGGGGCAAGGTGAAGCTTTCTTT,CASSLDRGQGEAFF
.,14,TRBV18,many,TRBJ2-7,TGTGCCAGCTCACCCGGGACATACGCCTACGAGCAGTACTTC,CASSPGTYAYEQYF
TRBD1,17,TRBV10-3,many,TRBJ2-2,TGTGCCATCAGTGAGGGACAGGAAAAAAAGAACACCGGGGAGCTGTTTTTT,CAISEGQEKKNTGELFF
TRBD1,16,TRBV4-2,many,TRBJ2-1,TGTGCCAGCAGCCAAGATGGGACAGGGACCTACAATGAGCAGTTCTTC,CASSQDGTGTYNEQFF
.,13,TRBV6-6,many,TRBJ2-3,TGTGCCAGCAGTTCGACCTACCCAGATACGCAGTATTTT,CASSSTYPDTQYF
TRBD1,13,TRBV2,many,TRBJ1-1,TGTGCCAGCAGAACACAGGGGGCCACTGAAGCTTTCTTT,CASRTQGATEAFF
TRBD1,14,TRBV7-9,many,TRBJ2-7,TGTGCCAGCAGCTCCGGGACAGGGTTTGACGAGCAGTACTTC,CASSSGTGFDEQYF
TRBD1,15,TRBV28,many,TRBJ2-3,TGTGCCAGCAGATCCGGGACAGGGGAAGCAGATACGCAGTATTTT,CASRSGTGEADTQYF
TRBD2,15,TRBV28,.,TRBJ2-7,TGTGCCAGCAGCCCCCTAGCGGGAGGCCCCGACGAGCAGTACTTC,CASSPLAGGPDEQYF
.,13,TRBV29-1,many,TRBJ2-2,TGCAGCGTTGACGCAGGGAACACCGGGGAGCTGTTTTTT,CSVDAGNTGELFF
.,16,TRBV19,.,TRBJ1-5,TGTGCCAGTAGTACCCTCGGTACTTATAGCAATCAGCCCCAGCATTTT,CASSTLGTYSNQPQHF
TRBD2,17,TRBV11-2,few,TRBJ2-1,TGTGCCAGCAGCTTAAGGTCTAGCGGGAGGTTGGACAATGAGCAGTTCTTC,CASSLRSSGRLDNEQFF
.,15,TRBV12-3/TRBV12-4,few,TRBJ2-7,TGTGCCAGCAGGCGCGGGACAACCCCTGGGAACGAGCAGTACTTC,CASRRGTTPGNEQYF
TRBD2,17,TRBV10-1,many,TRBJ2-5,TGCGCCAGCAGTGAGTCGACGGCTAGCGGGGGTCGGGAGACCCAGTACTTC,CASSESTASGGRETQYF